This T cell receptor (beta chain) was captured in a study of T cell changes during pregnancy in multiple sclerosis (dated by TCRdb to between 2018 and 2020). Turning to the overall study: The study examined how the T cell repertoire changed over the course of pregnancy in women with multiple sclerosis.

To prepare the library, the immunoSEQ multiplex PCR assay was applied. TCRdb's version of the immuneACCESS table is confined to in-frame rearrangements and falls short of the full clone set. An unresolved V gene accounts for under half of the shortfall where checked; the remainder is of unknown origin. In all, the sample holds tens of thousands of clones, and roughly nine tenths of those were seen once. Approximately 0.37% of the sample is held by the ten biggest clonotypes. Worth noting for this clone: What antigen it recognizes has not been identified. No much larger clone is present one base from it, and per-base qualities are unavailable.

Sequences LGHNA (CDR1) and YSLEER (CDR2) are obtained from the germline V gene. CDR3 length: 17 amino acids, cysteine to phenylalanine. Just the 51-base CDR3 DNA is kept, in frame starting at base 1. For this chain, trimming is 3 bases at the V end and 2 bases at the J end, and the number of junction bases without a gene match is 13. The sample in question was CD4+ T cells from peripheral blood mononuclear cells, obtained in the second trimester of pregnancy. This sequence uses TRBV4-3 and TRBJ2-7; TRBD2 aligns with 7 central bases. The receptor was derived from a female donor with multiple sclerosis, enrolled in a pregnancy study. The base sequence is TGCGCCAGCAGCCAGGGTCTGGCTAGCGGCGCCACCTACGAGCAGTACTTC. Translation gives CASSQGLASGATYEQYF.